The present TCR beta chain was sequenced within a study of cytomegalovirus exposure and HLA in healthy donors. Worth noting for this clone: The antigen is undetermined. The same CDR3 also results from other DNA sequences found in this sample.

Study results and limitations: The dataset shows that most TCR sequences were rare, while some public TCRs occurred in many donors. With DRB1 most and HLA-C fewest, TCR association rates differed between HLA loci in a later analysis.

Primers for the PCR totalled 60 Vbeta and 13 Jbeta. Clones were sequenced by immunoSEQ multiplex PCR, and TCRdb holds only the in-frame ones, with some missing. Found here are some 110,000 clones, around 79% of them singletons; the top ten hold roughly 6.2%. Per germline, CDR1 LNHDA and CDR2 SQIVND (reference sequence). The V and J ends lost 3 bases and 1 base, in that order; junction bases with no gene match: 1. The CDR3 is 14 residues long. This clonotype originated in a man aged 55 to 70 in good health and CMV-seropositive. Sequenced sample: PBMCs. J is TRBJ2-3 and V is TRBV19; 7 bases line up with TRBD1. The CDR3 nucleotides read TGTGCCAGTAGTATGGGACAGCGCACAGATACGCAGTATTTT. This gives the protein CASSMGQRTDTQYF. Supplemented by reference TRBV19 and TRBJ2-3, the full variable domain reads DGGITQSPKYLFRKEGQNVTLSCEQNLNHDAMYWYRQDPGQGLRLIYYSQIVNDFQKGDIAEGYSVSREKKESFPLTVTSAQKNPTAFYLCASSMGQRTDTQYFGPGTRLTVL.